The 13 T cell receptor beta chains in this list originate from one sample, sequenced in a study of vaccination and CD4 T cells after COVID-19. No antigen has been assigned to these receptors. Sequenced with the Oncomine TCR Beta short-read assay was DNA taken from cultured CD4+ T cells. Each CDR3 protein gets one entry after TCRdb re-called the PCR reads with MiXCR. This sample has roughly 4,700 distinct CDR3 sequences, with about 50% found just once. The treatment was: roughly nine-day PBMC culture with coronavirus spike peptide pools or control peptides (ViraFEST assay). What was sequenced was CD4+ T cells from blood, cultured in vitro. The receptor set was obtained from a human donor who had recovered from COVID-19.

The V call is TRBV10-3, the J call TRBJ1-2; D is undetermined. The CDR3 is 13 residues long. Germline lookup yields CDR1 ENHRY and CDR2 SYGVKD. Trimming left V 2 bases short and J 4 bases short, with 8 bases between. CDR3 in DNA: TGTGCCATCAGTGAGCAGGCTGGCTATGGCTACACCTTC. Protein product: CAISEQAGYGYTF.

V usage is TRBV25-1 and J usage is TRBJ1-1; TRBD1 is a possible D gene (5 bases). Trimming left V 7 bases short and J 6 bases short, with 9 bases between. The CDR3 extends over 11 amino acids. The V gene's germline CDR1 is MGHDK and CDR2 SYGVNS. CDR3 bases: TGTGCCAGCAAGGGGTGGGCTGAAGCTTTCTTT. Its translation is CASKGWAEAFF.

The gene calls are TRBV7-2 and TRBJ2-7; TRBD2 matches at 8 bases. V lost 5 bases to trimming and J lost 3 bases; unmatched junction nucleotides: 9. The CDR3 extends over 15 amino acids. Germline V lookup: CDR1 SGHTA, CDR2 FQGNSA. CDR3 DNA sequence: TGTGCCAGCAGCCGGGCGGGGGGCGTAATCTACGAGCAGTACTTC. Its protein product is CASSRAGGVIYEQYF.

The DNA for the CDR3 is TGTGCCAGCAGCTTAGGGCAGACGAGCTCCTACGAGCAGTACTTC. Translated: CASSLGQTSSYEQYF. This chain connects TRBV7-2 to TRBJ2-7; D unresolved. From germline, CDR1 is SGHTA and CDR2 FQGNSA. The CDR3 consists of 15 residues. Deletions cut 1 base from V and 0 bases from J, with 10 bases between.

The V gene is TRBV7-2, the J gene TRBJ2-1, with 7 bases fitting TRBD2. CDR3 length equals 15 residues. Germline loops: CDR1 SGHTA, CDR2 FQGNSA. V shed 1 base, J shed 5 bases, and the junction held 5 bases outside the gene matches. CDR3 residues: CASSLVGTTDNEQFF. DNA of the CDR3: TGTGCCAGCAGCTTAGTTGGGACTACCGACAATGAGCAGTTCTTC.

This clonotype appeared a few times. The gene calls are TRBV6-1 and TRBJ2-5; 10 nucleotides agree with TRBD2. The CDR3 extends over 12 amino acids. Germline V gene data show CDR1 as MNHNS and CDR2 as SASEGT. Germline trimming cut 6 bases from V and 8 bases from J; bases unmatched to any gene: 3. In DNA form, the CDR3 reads TGTGCCAGCAGAGCGGGAGGGGGAACCCAGTACTTC. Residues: CASRAGGGTQYF.

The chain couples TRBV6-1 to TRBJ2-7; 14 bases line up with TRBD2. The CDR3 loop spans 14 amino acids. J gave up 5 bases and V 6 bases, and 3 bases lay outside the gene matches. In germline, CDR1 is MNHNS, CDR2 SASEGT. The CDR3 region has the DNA TGTGCCAGCAGCCGACTAGCGGGGGGGGACGAGCAGTACTTC. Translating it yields CASSRLAGGDEQYF.

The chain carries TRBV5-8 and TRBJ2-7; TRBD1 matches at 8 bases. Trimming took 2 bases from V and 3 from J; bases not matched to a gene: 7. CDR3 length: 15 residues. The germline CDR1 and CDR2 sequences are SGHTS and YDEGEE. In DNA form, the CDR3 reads TGTGCCAGCAGCTTTGGGGGACAGGCTATCTACGAGCAGTACTTC. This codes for CASSFGGQAIYEQYF.

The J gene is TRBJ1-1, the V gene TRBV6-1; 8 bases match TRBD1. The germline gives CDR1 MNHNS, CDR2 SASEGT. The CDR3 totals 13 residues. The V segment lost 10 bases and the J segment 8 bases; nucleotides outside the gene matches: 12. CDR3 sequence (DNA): TGTGCCATCAAGGACAGGGCCCAAGAGGAAGCTTTCTTT. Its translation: CAIKDRAQEEAFF.

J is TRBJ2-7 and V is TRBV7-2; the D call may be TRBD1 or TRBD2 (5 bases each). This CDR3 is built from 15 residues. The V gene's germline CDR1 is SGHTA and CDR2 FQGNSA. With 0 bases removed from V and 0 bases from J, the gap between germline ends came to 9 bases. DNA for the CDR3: TGTGCCAGCAGCTTAGCCACGGGGCTCTCCTACGAGCAGTACTTC. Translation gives CASSLATGLSYEQYF.

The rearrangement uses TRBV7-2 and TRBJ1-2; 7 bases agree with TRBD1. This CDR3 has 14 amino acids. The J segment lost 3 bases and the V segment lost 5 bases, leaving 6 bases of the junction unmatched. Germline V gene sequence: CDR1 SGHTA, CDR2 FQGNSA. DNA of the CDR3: TGTGCCAGCAGCCCCAGGGACAGCTACTATGGCTACACCTTC. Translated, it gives CASSPRDSYYGYTF.

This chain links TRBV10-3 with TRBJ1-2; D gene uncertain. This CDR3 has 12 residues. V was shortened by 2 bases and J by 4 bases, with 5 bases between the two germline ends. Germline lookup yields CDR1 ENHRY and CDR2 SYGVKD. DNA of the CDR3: TGTGCCATCAGTGAGGAGGGCTATGGCTACACCTTC. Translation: CAISEEGYGYTF.

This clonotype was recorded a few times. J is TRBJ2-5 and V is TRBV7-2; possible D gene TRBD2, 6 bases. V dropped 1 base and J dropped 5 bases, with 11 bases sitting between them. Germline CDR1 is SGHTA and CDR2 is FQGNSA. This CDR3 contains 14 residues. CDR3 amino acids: CASSLVGGRETQYF. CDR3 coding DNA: TGTGCCAGCAGCTTAGTCGGGGGTAGGGAGACCCAGTACTTC.